One sample yielded the 3 T cell receptor beta chains listed below, sequenced in a study of blood T cell repertoires in COVID-19. Clones were sequenced by immunoSEQ multiplex PCR, and TCRdb holds only the in-frame ones, with some missing. Of approximately 100,000 clones in the sample, around 85% were seen once. Sequencing was performed on peripheral blood. All receptors derive from a man at least 80 years old with acute or convalescent COVID-19.

The J gene is TRBJ1-1, the V gene TRBV12-2; the table assigns TRBD1, which was not confirmed against the DNA. TRBV12-2 constitutes a pseudogene. This CDR3 has 17 amino acids. CDR3 amino acids: CASRFHPLTDLNTEAFF. CDR3 DNA: TGTGCAAGTCGCTTCCATCCCCTGACAGACTTGAACACTGAAGCTTTCTTT.

This clone has only a few counts. This chain uses TRBV28 with TRBJ2-5; 8 nucleotides align to TRBD1. V shed 5 bases and J 2 bases; nucleotides not matched to a gene: 4. The V gene's germline CDR1 is MDHEN and CDR2 SYDVKM. The CDR3 consists of 14 residues. CDR3 residues: CASSRTGKQETQYF. The DNA of the CDR3 is TGTGCCAGCAGTCGGACAGGGAAACAAGAGACCCAGTACTTC.

This sequence joins TRBV7-9 and TRBJ2-1; 12 nucleotides agree with TRBD2. The V segment lost 4 bases and the J segment 4 bases; nucleotides outside the gene matches: 11. Per germline, CDR1 SEHNR and CDR2 FQNEAQ (reference sequence). CDR3 length: 18 residues. In nucleotides, the CDR3 is TGTGCCAGCAGCTCGGGACCCCGGACTAGCGGGGTATACAATGAGCAGTTCTTC. This codes for CASSSGPRTSGVYNEQFF.